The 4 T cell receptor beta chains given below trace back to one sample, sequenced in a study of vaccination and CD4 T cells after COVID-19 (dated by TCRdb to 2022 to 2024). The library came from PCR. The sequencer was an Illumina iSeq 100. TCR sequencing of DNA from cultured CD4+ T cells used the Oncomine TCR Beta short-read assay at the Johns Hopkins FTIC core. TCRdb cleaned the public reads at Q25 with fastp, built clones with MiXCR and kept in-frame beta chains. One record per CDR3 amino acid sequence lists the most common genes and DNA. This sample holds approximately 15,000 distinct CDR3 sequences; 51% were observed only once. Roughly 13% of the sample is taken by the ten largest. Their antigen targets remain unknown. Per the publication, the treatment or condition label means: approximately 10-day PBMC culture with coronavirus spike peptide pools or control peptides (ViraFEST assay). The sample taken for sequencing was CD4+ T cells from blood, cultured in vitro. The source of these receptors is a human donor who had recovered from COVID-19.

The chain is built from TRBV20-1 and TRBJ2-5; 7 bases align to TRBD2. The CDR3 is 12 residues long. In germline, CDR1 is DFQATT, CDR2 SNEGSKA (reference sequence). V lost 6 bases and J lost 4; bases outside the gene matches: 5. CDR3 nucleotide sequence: TGCAGTGCATTGACTAGCAGAGAGACCCAGTACTTC. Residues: CSALTSRETQYF.

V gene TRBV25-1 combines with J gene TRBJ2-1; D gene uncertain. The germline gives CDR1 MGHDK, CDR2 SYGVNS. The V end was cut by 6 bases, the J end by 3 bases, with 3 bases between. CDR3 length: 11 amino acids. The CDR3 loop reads CASSLYNEQFF. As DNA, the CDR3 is TGTGCCAGCAGCCTCTACAATGAGCAGTTCTTC.

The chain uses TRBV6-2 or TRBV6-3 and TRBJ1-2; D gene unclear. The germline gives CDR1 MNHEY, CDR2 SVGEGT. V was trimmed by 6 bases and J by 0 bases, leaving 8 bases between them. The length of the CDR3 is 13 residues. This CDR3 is CASSYTANYGYTF. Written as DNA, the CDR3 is TGTGCCAGCAGCTACACCGCTAACTATGGCTACACCTTC.

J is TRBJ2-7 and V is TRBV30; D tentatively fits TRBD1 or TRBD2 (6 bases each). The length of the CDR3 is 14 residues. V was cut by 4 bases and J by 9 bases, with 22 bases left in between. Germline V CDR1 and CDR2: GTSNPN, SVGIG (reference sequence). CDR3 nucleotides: TGTGCCTGGATCCCACAGGGACTGCTATCGGTGCAGTACTTC. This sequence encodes CAWIPQGLLSVQYF.